Listed here are 14 T cell receptor beta chains from one sample, sequenced in a study of blood T cell repertoires in COVID-19. Data came from immunoSEQ multiplex PCR; TCRdb stores just in-frame clones and leaves some out. The table records 200,000 to 250,000 clones, less than 90% of them present only once. The sequenced sample consisted of PBMCs or T cells enriched from blood (not recorded which). These TCRs come from a woman aged 35 to 49 who had recovered from COVID-19.

The chain combines TRBV12-5 with TRBJ2-5, with TRBD1 matching over 9 bases. Looked up from germline, CDR1 is LGHNT and CDR2 is FRNRAP. After removal of 8 bases from V and 5 bases from J, the junction contained 6 bases not matched to a gene. The CDR3 length is 13 residues. The CDR3 region is CASRGQGRETQYF. In DNA form, the CDR3 reads TGTGCTAGTCGGGGACAGGGCCGGGAGACCCAGTACTTC.

The chain employs TRBV3-1 (or the pseudogene TRBV3-2) and TRBJ2-2; 8 nucleotides match TRBD2. Germline CDR1 LGHDT, CDR2 YNNKEL (reference sequence). The length of the CDR3 is 17 residues. After removal of 0 bases from V and 3 bases from J, the junction contained 6 bases not matched to a gene. The CDR3 region is CASSQDRLREDTGELFF. The CDR3 nucleotides read TGTGCCAGCAGCCAAGATCGACTGCGGGAGGACACCGGGGAGCTGTTTTTT.

The V gene is TRBV18, the J gene TRBJ2-7; 11 bases are a match to TRBD2. Germline values: CDR1 KGHSH, CDR2 LQKENI. V lost 5 bases and J lost 3; bases outside the gene matches: 3. This CDR3 is 14 amino acids long. CDR3 amino acids: CASSTTSGSYEQYF. For the CDR3, the DNA is TGTGCCAGCTCAACTACTAGCGGGAGCTACGAGCAGTACTTC.

CDR3 sequence (DNA): TGTGCCTGGAATCTTGGCGGGAACACTGAAGCTTTCTTT. Protein: CAWNLGGNTEAFF. The chain uses TRBV30 and TRBJ1-1; D not resolved. V was pared by 4 bases and J by 1 base, with 10 bases between. Germline assignment: CDR1 GTSNPN and CDR2 SVGIG (reference sequence). The CDR3 runs 13 residues.

This sequence joins TRBV30 and TRBJ1-1; the D gene is possibly TRBD1 (6 bases). V dropped 0 bases and J dropped 6 bases, with 11 bases sitting between them. The CDR3 length is 13 residues. CDR1 and CDR2 (germline): GTSNPN, SVGIG (reference sequence). The CDR3 region is CAWSVRTDAEAFF. The DNA for the CDR3 is TGTGCCTGGAGTGTACGGACAGATGCTGAAGCTTTCTTT.

This chain uses TRBV19 with TRBJ2-7; TRBD1 is a possible D gene (5 bases). Germline CDR1 reads LNHDA; CDR2 reads SQIVND (reference sequence). This CDR3 is 14 amino acids long. Deletions cut 6 bases from V and 5 bases from J, with 17 bases between. CDR3 sequence (DNA): TGTGCCAGTAGATCCTTTTTTATCAGGGACGAGCAGTACTTC. As protein: CASRSFFIRDEQYF.

V and J are TRBV7-9 and TRBJ1-5, with unresolved D. The CDR3 contains 14 residues. The V end was cut by 2 bases, the J end by 3 bases, with 8 bases between. Germline CDR1 is SEHNR and CDR2 is FQNEAQ (reference sequence). The CDR3 reads CASSLYGDNQPQHF. The CDR3, as DNA: TGTGCCAGCAGCTTATACGGAGACAATCAGCCCCAGCATTTT. Filled out from reference TRBV7-9 and TRBJ1-5, the complete variable domain reads DTGVSQNPRHKITKRGQNVTFRCDPISEHNRLYWYRQTLGQGPEFLTYFQNEAQLEKSRLLSDRFSAERPKGSFSTLEIQRTEQGDSAMYLCASSLYGDNQPQHFGDGTRLSIL.

The chain is built from TRBV5-5 and TRBJ2-1; perhaps TRBD2 as D (6 bases). The V gene lost 4 bases and the J gene lost 3 bases, with 14 bases spanning the gap. Germline-derived CDR1 and CDR2 are SGHKS and YYEKEE (reference sequence). The CDR3 consists of 15 residues. The CDR3 spells CASSPMEGGYNEQFF. The CDR3 bases are TGTGCCAGCAGCCCGATGGAGGGAGGCTACAATGAGCAGTTCTTC.

The rearrangement links TRBV5-4 to TRBJ2-5; 12 nucleotides agree with TRBD1. The CDR3 covers 16 residues. CDR1 SGHNT and CDR2 YYREEE come from the germline V gene (reference sequence). V lost 4 bases and J lost 1; bases outside the gene matches: 5. The CDR3 loop reads CASSLGQGAPQETQYF. CDR3 in DNA: TGTGCCAGCAGCCTGGGACAGGGGGCGCCCCAAGAGACCCAGTACTTC.

This clone was detected once. J is TRBJ2-2 and V is TRBV19; 10 positions match TRBD1. The CDR3 is 15 amino acids. Losses at the gene ends were 8 bases for V and 0 bases for J; bases not matched to a gene: 3. The germline CDR1 and CDR2 sequences are LNHDA and SQIVND (reference sequence). The CDR3 DNA is TGTGCCAGTGGGACAGGGGCCTCGAACACCGGGGAGCTGTTTTTT. It codes for CASGTGASNTGELFF.

This sequence joins TRBV5-1 and TRBJ2-7, with TRBD1 as a possible D gene (6 bases). Germline CDR1 and CDR2: SGHRS and YFSETQ. V lost 0 bases, J lost 2 bases, and 9 bases lay in between. The CDR3 has 14 residues. CDR3 region: CASSLEAGAYEQYF. CDR3 DNA: TGCGCCAGCAGCTTGGAGGCAGGGGCCTACGAGCAGTACTTC.

The rearrangement joins TRBV3-1 (or the pseudogene TRBV3-2) to TRBJ2-1; maybe TRBD2 (6 bases). In germline, CDR1 is LGHDT, CDR2 YNNKEL (reference sequence). V dropped 1 base and J dropped 6 bases, with 16 bases sitting between them. This CDR3 is 16 amino acids long. The CDR3 DNA is TGTGCCAGCAGCCAAGCGAGACTAGGCAAAATCAATGAGCAGTTCTTC. Translated, it gives CASSQARLGKINEQFF.

The rearrangement joins TRBV10-2 to TRBJ1-4; weak D call: TRBD1 (5 bases). From germline, CDR1 is WSHSY and CDR2 SAAADI. V was pared by 3 bases and J by 8 bases, with 13 bases between. CDR3 size: 14 residues. The CDR3 DNA reads as TGCGCCAGCAGTGAACAGGCTTCGAGGGAAAAACTGTTTTTT. As protein: CASSEQASREKLFF.

Worth noting for this clone: Other DNA sequences in the sample encode the same CDR3. J is TRBJ2-1 and V is TRBV9; 12 positions agree with TRBD2. V shed 2 bases and J 1 base; nucleotides not matched to a gene: 1. Germline V gene lookup returns CDR1 SGDLS and CDR2 YYNGEE. The CDR3 is 16 amino acids. The CDR3 spells CASSVTSGSSYNEQFF. The CDR3 DNA reads TGTGCCAGCAGCGTGACTAGCGGGAGTTCCTACAATGAGCAGTTCTTC.